This TCR beta chain was observed in a study of memory CD4+ T cells and cytomegalovirus serostatus. Findings and caveats of the study: CD4+ memory repertoires contained 67 of 164 reported CMV TCRbeta sequences.

Germline V gene lookup returns CDR1 SGHRS and CDR2 YFSETQ. V lost 0 bases, J lost 0 bases, and 18 bases lay in between. CDR3 length: 18 residues. Of note for this clone: No antigen is known for it.

Using immunoSEQ multiplex PCR, the repertoire was profiled, and TCRdb retains in-frame clones only, with some absent. The sample yields 45,000 to 60,000 clones, around four fifths seen once. The sort gate was single viable CD3+CD4+CD8-CD45RO+ cells for memory CD4+ T cells. Total CD4+ T cells were enriched by CD4 positive selection. The V call is TRBV5-1, the J call TRBJ1-1; D call uncertain. This sequence originates from an adult in good health and CMV-seropositive. Sample: memory CD4+ T cells from blood. The CDR3 loop reads CASSLVVTGLFMNTEAFF. As DNA, the CDR3 is TGCGCCAGCAGCTTGGTTGTGACGGGCCTTTTTATGAACACTGAAGCTTTCTTT.